A selection of T cell receptor beta chains follows, all from one sample in a study of early T cells in non-severe SARS-CoV-2 infection. TCRdb analysed the 5' RACE reads with MiXCR anew, one entry per CDR3 protein. The sample consists of about 79,000 distinct CDR3 sequences, 11% of them appearing once. The sample comprised whole blood. All receptors come from an adult who was a healthcare worker with PCR-confirmed SARS-CoV-2 infection or an uninfected control (not recorded which). CDR3s include the opening cysteine and the closing phenylalanine or tryptophan. Some rows mark clone size as missing; the rest say once, few, many or name a class of expanded clone.

>few|TRBV19
CASSAPSGGNYNEQFF
>few|TRBV5-1
CASTTGNTEAFF
>-|TRBV13
CASSGRLAGGNYEQYF
>-|TRBV6-1
CASGTNLGGNQPQHF
>-|TRBV6-2/TRBV6-3
CASSSQGEDYGYTF
>many|TRBV3-1
CASSQGGTGNIQYF
>many|TRBV10-2
CASTQGNTEAFF
>many|TRBV4-3
CASSHHGGGLRTDTQYF
>few|TRBV3-1
CASSQEGKASDEQFF
>few|TRBV3-1
CASSQGAASRSSYEQYF
>many|TRBV4-1
CASSLRAPGTGPYFF
>few|TRBV7-2
CASSLAPQKMNTEAFF
>many|TRBV11-2
CASSLTRGADTQYF
>many|TRBV7-6
CASSLGQGRMETQYF
>few|TRBV12-3/TRBV12-4
CASTKGRDSYNSPLHF
>many|TRBV13
CASSLWDNYNEQFF
>-|TRBV6-7
CASSYKGAANKPAQNTEAFF
>few|TRBV7-7
CASSTTARPYNEQFF
>-|TRBV7-2
CASRVAGELFF
>many|TRBV10-3
CAIRERDRDNEQFF
>many|TRBV12-3/TRBV12-4
CASSLVSRDNEQFF
>-|TRBV6-1
CASSPSQGAAQETQYF
>-|TRBV5-5
CASSFSSGTGELFF
>many|TRBV5-1
CASSLAPSGGQNEQFF
>many|TRBV4-1
CASSQEERGVSYEQYF
>-|TRBV7-2
CASSLVTGVEQFF